This entry lists 18 T cell receptor beta chains sequenced from one sample in a study of T cells after yellow fever vaccination. Via MiXCR, TCRdb re-called the 5' RACE reads, giving one row per CDR3 protein. The sample holds hundreds of thousands of distinct CDR3 sequences, 19% seen once. The sequencing used PBMCs, collected 15 days after the yellow fever booster vaccination. These receptors were collected from a man aged 30 to 45 who received the YFV17D yellow fever vaccine.

The chain uses TRBV12-3 or TRBV12-4 and TRBJ2-3; D possibly corresponds to TRBD2 (5 bases). V was trimmed by 6 bases and J by 0 bases, leaving 10 bases between them. This CDR3 contains 14 residues. As DNA, the CDR3 is TGTGCCAGCAGAGGGAGCATTAGCACAGATACGCAGTATTTT. Encoded protein: CASRGSISTDTQYF.

Only a few counts were recorded for this clonotype. J is TRBJ1-2 and V is TRBV20-1; D gene uncertain. There are 12 residues in the CDR3. The V end lost 1 base, the J end lost 3 bases, and 6 bases lay between the germline ends. Germline assignment: CDR1 DFQATT and CDR2 SNEGSKA (reference sequence). The CDR3 DNA sequence: TGCAGTGCTAGAGGCAGGTACTATGGCTACACCTTC. Translated, it gives CSARGRYYGYTF.

CDR3 sequence reads: CASSSEGQGYNEQFF. CDR3 DNA: TGTGCCAGCAGCTCGGAGGGACAGGGCTACAATGAGCAGTTCTTC. The gene calls are TRBV27 and TRBJ2-1; 9 nucleotides align to TRBD1. This CDR3 comprises 15 residues. Germline lookup yields CDR1 MNHEY and CDR2 SMNVEV (reference sequence). The trim removed 6 bases at V and 3 bases at J, leaving 6 bases unmatched.

This clonotype was picked up many times. This sequence joins TRBV5-1 and TRBJ2-5; weak D call: TRBD1 (5 bases). The ends were cut back, 4 bases at V and 1 base at J, with 11 bases in the middle. The CDR3 consists of 14 residues. CDR1 and CDR2 (germline): SGHRS, YFSETQ. CDR3 bases: TGCGCCAGCAGCCCAGGACATCTCCAAGAGACCCAGTACTTC. It encodes CASSPGHLQETQYF.

This sequence joins TRBV11-2 and TRBJ1-1; D unresolved. The length of the CDR3 is 17 residues. Germline loops: CDR1 SGHAT, CDR2 FQNNGV. V lost 5 bases to trimming and J lost 0 bases, with 19 bases between them. The CDR3 loop is CASSNWAGRGMNTEAFF. CDR3 coding DNA: TGTGCCAGCAGCAACTGGGCAGGCCGCGGAATGAACACTGAAGCTTTCTTT.

A few counts support this clonotype. The CDR3, as DNA: TGTGCCAGCAGCTTGGGGGGACTAGCAGTATACGAGCAGTACTTC. It is translated as CASSLGGLAVYEQYF. This chain joins TRBV7-2 and TRBJ2-7; 9 bases are shared with TRBD2. CDR3 length: 15 amino acids. Germline loops: CDR1 SGHTA, CDR2 FQGNSA. V shed 3 bases, J shed 4 bases, and the junction held 7 bases outside the gene matches.

V is TRBV6-2 or TRBV6-3 and J is TRBJ2-7, with TRBD2 as a possible D gene (5 bases). The V end was cut by 4 bases, the J end by 2 bases, with 9 bases between. CDR3 size: 13 residues. Germline CDR1 MNHEY, CDR2 SVGEGT. CDR3 sequence (DNA): TGTGCCAGCAGTTCCCCGGGGACCTACGAGCAGTACTTC. As protein: CASSSPGTYEQYF.

The chain combines TRBV12-3 or TRBV12-4 with TRBJ2-1; tentative D call: TRBD2 (7 bases). V lost 7 bases and J 5 bases, leaving 18 bases between the germline ends. This CDR3 comprises 15 residues. The CDR3 region has the DNA TGTGCCAGCACCATTATGAGCGGGACACACAATGAGCAGTTCTTC. Residues: CASTIMSGTHNEQFF.

V gene TRBV6-5 combines with J gene TRBJ2-1; 8 bases are a match to TRBD2. J gave up 4 bases and V 4 bases, and 9 bases lay outside the gene matches. In germline, CDR1 is MNHEY, CDR2 SVGAGI. The CDR3 runs 16 residues. The CDR3 spells CASSLIAGSGYNEQFF. CDR3 coding DNA: TGTGCCAGCAGTTTAATAGCGGGGTCGGGTTACAATGAGCAGTTCTTC.

The chain joins TRBV2 to TRBJ1-5; D unresolved. The germline gives CDR1 SNHLY, CDR2 FYNNEI. The V gene lost 5 bases and the J gene lost 6 bases, with 14 bases spanning the gap. The CDR3 contains 14 residues. The CDR3 sequence is CASSSGPEGQPQHF. Written as DNA, the CDR3 is TGTGCCAGCAGTTCCGGGCCGGAGGGTCAGCCCCAGCATTTT. The full variable domain, its missing parts supplied by reference TRBV2 and TRBJ1-5, is EPEVTQTPSHQVTQMGQEVILRCVPISNHLYFYWYRQILGQKVEFLVSFYNNEISEKSEIFDDQFSVERPDGSNFTLKIRSTKLEDSAMYFCASSSGPEGQPQHFGDGTRLSIL.

The chain is built from TRBV14 and TRBJ1-1, with D unclear. The CDR3 runs 15 residues. Between the trimmed V and J ends, which lost 4 bases and 1 base, there was a span of 13 bases. Germline CDR1 reads SGHDN; CDR2 reads FVKESK. CDR3 amino acids: CASSLLGARNTEAFF. CDR3 in DNA: TGTGCCAGCAGCCTTCTGGGCGCCAGGAACACTGAAGCTTTCTTT.

The V call is TRBV6-1, the J call TRBJ2-6; D is undetermined. This CDR3 spans 15 amino acids. Trimming took 6 bases from V and 0 from J, leaving 9 bases between them. CDR1 and CDR2 (germline): MNHNS, SASEGT. The CDR3 is CASRLDDSGANVLTF. In DNA, the CDR3 is TGTGCCAGCAGGCTAGATGACTCTGGGGCCAACGTCCTGACTTTC.

V is TRBV12-3 or TRBV12-4 and J is TRBJ2-1; 12 nucleotides match TRBD2. With 3 bases clipped from V and 5 bases from J, the junction kept 8 bases outside the gene matches. The CDR3 runs to 17 residues. CDR3 amino acids: CASSLSRLAGVNNEQFF. The CDR3 region has the DNA TGTGCCAGCAGTTTGAGCAGACTAGCGGGAGTGAACAATGAGCAGTTCTTC.

This clonotype came up a few times. The J gene is TRBJ2-1, the V gene TRBV5-4, with D perhaps matching TRBD2 (6 bases). Trimming stripped 7 bases from V and 9 bases from J, with 20 bases between. CDR1 and CDR2 (germline): SGHNT, YYREEE (reference sequence). The CDR3 has 14 amino acids. The CDR3 nucleotides are TGTGCCAGCGTAGGCAGTCGGGAGATCGGTGAGCAGTTCTTC. Translated, it gives CASVGSREIGEQFF. Complete variable domain (other parts from reference TRBV5-4 and TRBJ2-1): ETGVTQSPTHLIKTRGQQVTLRCSSQSGHNTVSWYQQALGQGPQFIFQYYREEENGRGNFPPRFSGLQFPNYSSELNVNALELDDSALYLCASVGSREIGEQFFGPGTRLTVL.

Only a few counts were recorded for this clonotype. J is TRBJ2-7 and V is TRBV29-1; D assignment may be TRBD1 or TRBD2 (6 bases each). The CDR3 contains 14 residues. Germline V gene data show CDR1 as SQVTM and CDR2 as ANQGSEA. V was clipped by 6 bases and J by 5 bases, with 20 bases between them. For the CDR3, the DNA is TGCAGCGTCCCGGAGGGCGGGACATCAGACGAGCAGTACTTC. This codes for CSVPEGGTSDEQYF.

The V and J genes are TRBV5-1 and TRBJ2-1; D call uncertain. Germline CDR1 and CDR2: SGHRS and YFSETQ. Deletions cut 1 base from V and 6 bases from J, with 11 bases between. The CDR3 length is 14 residues. The CDR3 coding sequence is TGCGCCAGCAGCTTGTTGGTGTCGGGCAATGAGCAGTTCTTC. Protein sequence: CASSLLVSGNEQFF.

The chain couples TRBV11-2 to TRBJ2-1; D is ambiguous. This CDR3 comprises 15 residues. The V and J ends lost 1 base and 0 bases respectively, with 7 bases between them. Looked up from germline, CDR1 is SGHAT and CDR2 is FQNNGV. This CDR3 reads CASSLAYFSYNEQFF. The CDR3 region has the DNA TGTGCCAGCAGCTTAGCCTACTTCTCCTACAATGAGCAGTTCTTC.

The table lists this clonotype with a few counts. The rearrangement links TRBV7-9 to TRBJ1-2; D perhaps matches TRBD1 (5 bases). Germline V lookup: CDR1 SEHNR, CDR2 FQNEAQ (reference sequence). CDR3 length: 13 residues. Trimming took 5 bases from V and 9 from J, leaving 16 bases between them. This chain's CDR3 is CASSKRDGGRYTF. For the CDR3, the DNA is TGTGCCAGCAGCAAGAGGGACGGCGGACGCTACACCTTC. The full variable domain, rest sourced from reference TRBV7-9 and TRBJ1-2, is DTGVSQNPRHKITKRGQNVTFRCDPISEHNRLYWYRQTLGQGPEFLTYFQNEAQLEKSRLLSDRFSAERPKGSFSTLEIQRTEQGDSAMYLCASSKRDGGRYTFGSGTRLTVV.